Listed below are T cell receptor beta chains from one sample, sequenced in a study of long-term antiretroviral therapy in people with HIV. Some clones are missing from TCRdb's copy, which holds only in-frame ones; the method was immunoSEQ multiplex PCR. Among over 25,000 clones listed, roughly 80% were seen once. Sequenced material: unsorted PBMCs, taken 0.8 years before starting antiretroviral therapy. The origin of the receptors is a man aged 18 to 30 with HIV. CDR3s include the opening cysteine and the closing phenylalanine or tryptophan. Part of the rows lack a size; the others show once, few, many or a class for expanded clones.

clone size,CDR3 length,V gene,J gene,CDR3 protein
NA,19,TRBV12-5,TRBJ1-5,CASGLVSRNTGTPNQPQHF
NA,14,TRBV10-3,TRBJ1-6,CAIRGNPNNSPLHF
NA,15,TRBV28,TRBJ2-5,CATRRGTSAGETQYF
NA,18,TRBV7-2,TRBJ2-1,CASSLEGTSGRFYNEQFF
NA,14,TRBV13,TRBJ2-1,CASSLPVVRNEQFF
NA,15,TRBV4-2,TRBJ1-1,CASSQEGGANTEAFF
once,14,TRBV6-1,TRBJ1-4,CASTLDRGNEKLFF
few,16,TRBV6-4,TRBJ2-2,CASSDGPGDGTGELFF
NA,17,TRBV15,TRBJ2-2,CATSRIAGTGITGELFF
NA,13,TRBV27,TRBJ2-5,CASSWTPGGTQYF
NA,13,TRBV6-5,TRBJ1-2,CASSDRGNYGYTF
NA,15,TRBV28,TRBJ2-3,CASSRDRESTDTQYF
NA,14,TRBV5-1,TRBJ1-1,CASSSTGGNTEAFF
NA,16,TRBV15,TRBJ1-4,CATSRDRPGGEEKLFF
NA,15,TRBV10-3,TRBJ1-1,CAISETGGTDTEAFF
NA,13,TRBV12-5,TRBJ2-1,CASGLGTFGEQFF
NA,14,TRBV9,TRBJ2-3,CASSLEGFTDTQYF
once,16,TRBV7-2,TRBJ2-2,CASSLVGGGNTGELFF
once,20,TRBV18,TRBJ1-2,CASSLKLVPGPTDTNYGYTF
NA,14,TRBV30,TRBJ2-5,CAWSAPLNKETQYF
NA,15,TRBV5-4,TRBJ2-7,CASSLEQGTFYEQYF
NA,13,TRBV14,TRBJ1-1,CASSPQSVPEAFF
NA,15,TRBV11-2,TRBJ2-7,CASSQRTGISYEQYF
NA,13,TRBV2,TRBJ1-1,CASTRVENTEAFF
NA,17,TRBV19,TRBJ2-5,CASSIIVRRGHAETQYF
NA,14,TRBV2,TRBJ2-5,CASSESLAGEGQYF
NA,15,TRBV5-1,TRBJ2-3,CASSLEGSSTDTQYF
NA,16,TRBV4-1,TRBJ2-1,CASSHDRGMGRNEQFF
NA,13,TRBV29-1,TRBJ2-7,CSVARDSTYEQYF
NA,14,TRBV4-1,TRBJ1-1,CASSPRQGGTEAFF
NA,17,TRBV7-9,TRBJ1-5,CASSLALGPNSNQPQHF
NA,24,TRBV5-1,TRBJ2-1,CASSLLPISLGGLAGGFSYNEQFF
once,16,TRBV7-9,TRBJ1-2,CASSLGRGPTGDGYTF
NA,16,TRBV28,TRBJ2-1,CASSSRGPGVYNEQFF
NA,15,TRBV21-1,TRBJ2-5,CASSKMAEPQETQYF
NA,13,TRBV30,TRBJ2-7,CAWSWGSGYEQYF
once,14,TRBV2,TRBJ1-4,CARGTGRFDEKLFF
once,16,TRBV9,TRBJ1-2,CASSVEPGQANYGYTF
NA,14,TRBV30,TRBJ2-3,CASIDRGTTDTQYF
NA,20,TRBV18,TRBJ1-3,CASSPAGTGDQPHSGNTIYF
NA,15,TRBV4-3,TRBJ2-7,CASSLPRDSYYEQYF
NA,16,TRBV7-9,TRBJ2-7,CASSAYITGQGVRQYF
few,13,TRBV5-1,TRBJ2-7,CASSLVLGYEQYF
NA,14,TRBV7-6,TRBJ1-2,CASTSRDSNYGYTF
NA,15,TRBV19,TRBJ2-7,CASSQGGHAFGEQYF
NA,15,TRBV4-1,TRBJ1-5,CASSQTRGSNQPQHF